These T cell receptor beta chains were read from a single sample in a study of CD8 T cells in ankylosing spondylitis. TCRdb reprocessed the 5' RACE reads via MiXCR and lists one record per CDR3 protein. The table records roughly 150,000 distinct CDR3 sequences, about 7.3% of them present only once. The specimen sequenced was blood, either unsorted or a sorted T cell fraction (not recorded which). The receptors were sampled from a female donor with ankylosing spondylitis or in good health (not recorded which). Each CDR3 is given with its conserved first and last residue. A D gene is named only where the DNA matches it firmly. The size entry is marked missing in some rows and otherwise reads once, few, many or a size class.

V,J,D,size,DNA,CDR3
TRBV28,TRBJ2-7,TRBD1,many,TGTGCCAGCAGTCAGGGGGATGTCGAGCAGTACTTC,CASSQGDVEQYF
TRBV7-2,TRBJ1-5,TRBD1,many,TGTGCCAGCAGCCGCGACAGGGTCAATCAGCCCCAGCATTTT,CASSRDRVNQPQHF
TRBV6-1,TRBJ2-3,-,many,TGTGCCAGCAGTGGACCCAGGGGCGCGGTTACGCAGTATTTT,CASSGPRGAVTQYF
TRBV7-9,TRBJ1-1,TRBD1,many,TGTGCCAGCAGCTCGGGACAGAGACTCACTGAAGCTTTCTTT,CASSSGQRLTEAFF
TRBV5-1,TRBJ2-3,TRBD2,many,TGCGCCAGCAGCTTTTCGGGGGGGGCTTCAGATACGCAGTATTTT,CASSFSGGASDTQYF
TRBV7-2,TRBJ1-5,-,-,TGTGCCAGCAGCCTCAGGGCATTGGGCAATCAGCCCCAGCATTTT,CASSLRALGNQPQHF
TRBV4-1,TRBJ2-3,TRBD2,-,TGCGCCAGCGAAAACGAACGGGGACTAGCTGCAGATACGCAGTATTTT,CASENERGLAADTQYF
TRBV18,TRBJ1-1,-,few,TGTGCCAGCTCACCCCAGGATTCCACTGAAGCTTTCTTT,CASSPQDSTEAFF
TRBV5-1,TRBJ2-2,TRBD1,many,TGCGCCAGCGGACGGACAGGGGAGATCGGGGAGCTGTTTTTT,CASGRTGEIGELFF
TRBV6-1,TRBJ1-1,-,many,TGTGCCAGCAGGAACGGGGGGCCGGGGACTGAAGCTTTCTTT,CASRNGGPGTEAFF
TRBV6-5,TRBJ2-5,TRBD2,many,TGTGCCAGCAGTTACTCGCCAGCGGGGGGACAAGAGACCCAGTACTTC,CASSYSPAGGQETQYF
TRBV10-2,TRBJ1-2,-,many,TGCGCCAGCAGTGAGTCGGAGCTCTATGGCTACACCTTC,CASSESELYGYTF
TRBV5-1,TRBJ2-1,-,many,TGCGCCAGCAGCTTGGGGCAGTCAAACAATGAGCAGTTCTTC,CASSLGQSNNEQFF
TRBV9,TRBJ1-2,-,many,TGTGCCAGCAGCGGGCACAGGGAAGCTAACTATGGCTACACCTTC,CASSGHREANYGYTF
TRBV27,TRBJ2-7,-,many,TGTGCCAGCAGTGCCCGTCCTGTTTCCTACGAGCAGTACTTC,CASSARPVSYEQYF
TRBV28,TRBJ1-6,-,many,TGTGCCAGCGGAACCGACAGGTCCCTCCACTTT,CASGTDRSLHF
TRBV7-9,TRBJ1-2,TRBD1,few,TGTGCCAGCAGCTTGGAAATACAGGGGGCTCTTGGCTACACCTTC,CASSLEIQGALGYTF
TRBV4-3,TRBJ1-2,-,many,TGCGCCAGCAGCCAAGGGGTACTATCCAACTATGGCTACACCTTC,CASSQGVLSNYGYTF
TRBV12-3/TRBV12-4,TRBJ2-7,TRBD1,many,TGTGCCAGCAGTGACAGGGACAGATACTACGAGCAGTACTTC,CASSDRDRYYEQYF
TRBV20-1,TRBJ2-1,TRBD2,many,TGCAGTGGGGTTAGCGGGGGCCCCCTCCTCGTGCAGTTCTTC,CSGVSGGPLLVQFF
TRBV19,TRBJ2-2,-,-,TGTGCCAGTAGTATAGAGAGAGACGGGGAGCTGTTTTTT,CASSIERDGELFF